The source of this TCR beta chain is a study of CD8+CD57+ T cells in acquired aplastic anemia. Study background: DNA per sorted CD4+ or CD8+ sample ranged roughly 0.17 to 27.4 ug, averaging roughly 3.5 ug. Read counts for CD4+ cells (from healthy donors) averaged around 10 million. Points from the study as a whole: CD8+ Simpson's diversity did not differ significantly between patients and controls. Patients and controls shared fewer than 30 CD8+ CDR3 sequences.

The CDR3 is made up of 15 amino acids. V was clipped by 4 bases and J by 3 bases; unmatched bases: 7. In germline, CDR1 is SGHTS, CDR2 YDEGEE. Profiles of TCR beta VDJ and CDR3 were generated from a genomic DNA template. TCRdb re-called the reads with MiXCR, one entry per CDR3 protein. The sample includes about 210,000 distinct CDR3 sequences, roughly 33% of them seen just once. At least ten counts were recorded for this clonotype. Its matching antigen is unknown. This sequence joins TRBV5-8 and TRBJ1-2; 9 nucleotides agree with TRBD1. The TCR comes from a human donor in good health, serving as a control. Sequences were obtained from sorted CD4+, CD8+, or CD8+CD57+ T cells (not recorded which) from PBMCs. CDR3 loop: CASSGGTGKDYGYTF. CDR3 coding DNA: TGTGCCAGCAGCGGAGGGACAGGGAAGGACTATGGCTACACCTTC.